What follows are 32 T cell receptor beta chains derived from one specimen sequenced in a study of monozygotic twins with inflammatory bowel disease. TCRdb re-called the 5' RACE reads; every CDR3 protein appears as one record, without DNA. The repertoire shows about 300,000 distinct CDR3 sequences; the top ten hold more than 4.5%. Material for sequencing was blood. Source of these receptors: a human donor with ulcerative colitis or Crohn's disease, or a healthy co-twin of an affected twin (not recorded which).

V and J are TRBV7-2 and TRBJ2-2; the D call from TCRdb, TRBD1, cannot be confirmed without DNA. The CDR3 consists of 15 residues. From germline, CDR1 is SGHTA and CDR2 FQGNSA. CDR3 residues: CASSKTGTGNGELFF.

The chain has TRBV6-2 or TRBV6-3 and TRBJ1-1; TCRdb's D gene call, TRBD1, goes unchecked for lack of DNA. The CDR3 sequence is 13 residues long. CDR1 is MNHEY and CDR2 is SVGEGT in the germline V gene. CDR3 region: CASTPPPRTEAFF.

V and J are TRBV20-1 and TRBJ2-1; the D call of TRBD2 rests on TCRdb alone, since no DNA is present to check it. In germline, CDR1 is DFQATT, CDR2 SNEGSKA (reference sequence). The CDR3 spans 16 residues. CDR3 protein: CSARSILAGGNNEQFF.

V is TRBV28 and J is TRBJ2-7; TCRdb's D gene call, TRBD1, goes unchecked for lack of DNA. The CDR3 is 15 residues long. Looked up from germline, CDR1 is MDHEN and CDR2 is SYDVKM. The CDR3 sequence: CASSPNDRVLNEQYF. The variable domain in full, with the rest retrieved from reference TRBV28 and TRBJ2-7, is DVKVTQSSRYLVKRTGEKVFLECVQDMDHENMFWYRQDPGLGLRLIYFSYDVKMKEKGDIPEGYSVSREKKERFSLILESASTNQTSMYLCASSPNDRVLNEQYFGPGTRLTVT.

V and J are TRBV7-8 and TRBJ2-1; TCRdb calls TRBD2, which cannot be checked without DNA. CDR3 length equals 16 residues. Germline CDR1 SGHVS, CDR2 FQNEAQ. CDR3 sequence reads: CASSIRRDSLLGEQFF. Looking up the rest from reference TRBV7-8 and TRBJ2-1 gives the full variable domain: GAGVSQSPRYKVAKRGQDVALRCDPISGHVSLFWYQQALGQGPEFLTYFQNEAQLDKSGLPSDRFFAERPEGSVSTLKIQRTQQEDSAVYLCASSIRRDSLLGEQFFGPGTRLTVL.

The gene calls are TRBV11-2 and TRBJ2-7. This CDR3 spans 14 amino acids. Germline V CDR1 and CDR2: SGHAT, FQNNGV. CDR3 amino acids: CASSLVWQPYEQYF.

V usage is TRBV12-3 or TRBV12-4 and J usage is TRBJ1-1. CDR3 length: 14 residues. The CDR3: CASRELRMNTEAFF.

The chain carries TRBV30 and TRBJ1-6; the TRBD1 assignment by TCRdb is unverifiable without DNA. Germline V gene lookup returns CDR1 GTSNPN and CDR2 SVGIG (reference sequence). The CDR3 runs to 15 residues. The CDR3 sequence is CAWNRASDGNSPLHF.

This chain joins TRBV27 and TRBJ2-7; as DNA is missing, the TRBD1 call by TCRdb cannot be tested. Germline values: CDR1 MNHEY, CDR2 SMNVEV (reference sequence). This CDR3 has 15 amino acids. The CDR3 loop is CASRPGQSRSYEQYF.

This rearrangement joins TRBV5-1 to TRBJ2-7. The germline CDR1 and CDR2 sequences are SGHRS and YFSETQ. The CDR3 consists of 17 residues. The CDR3 reads CASSLEAASGTTYEQYF.

V is TRBV29-1 and J is TRBJ2-3; TCRdb picks TRBD1, but there is no DNA to check that call. CDR1 and CDR2 (germline): SQVTM, ANQGSEA. The CDR3 consists of 14 residues. Here the CDR3 reads CSVRQPGRTDTQYF.

The chain couples TRBV5-1 to TRBJ2-1; TCRdb names TRBD1, which stays unverified in the absence of DNA. The germline V gene has CDR1 SGHRS and CDR2 YFSETQ. The CDR3 has 16 residues. The CDR3 loop reads CASSLAWGQANNEQFF.

This chain uses TRBV12-3 or TRBV12-4 with TRBJ1-2; no DNA is available, so the TRBD1 call from TCRdb remains unchecked. The CDR3 consists of 16 residues. The CDR3 sequence is CASSSNTVDPLDGYTF.

V and J are TRBV27 and TRBJ2-3; no DNA is available, so the TRBD1 call from TCRdb remains unchecked. The germline V gene encodes CDR1 MNHEY and CDR2 SMNVEV (reference sequence). CDR3 length: 14 amino acids. The CDR3 spells CASSLYGGTDTQYF.

This chain links TRBV24-1 with TRBJ2-3. This CDR3 comprises 15 residues. Per germline, CDR1 KGHDR and CDR2 SFDVKD. The CDR3 here is CATSDSSRNRDTQYF.

The genes are TRBV5-1 and TRBJ2-2; lacking DNA, the TRBD1 call made by TCRdb goes unchecked. The CDR3 spans 14 residues. Germline V gives CDR1 SGHRS, CDR2 YFSETQ. The CDR3 sequence: CASQRQRDTGELFF.

This chain uses TRBV20-1 with TRBJ2-3; the TCRdb D gene call, TRBD1, has no DNA to confirm it. CDR3 length: 14 residues. The V gene's germline CDR1 is DFQATT and CDR2 SNEGSKA (reference sequence). This CDR3 is CSASQQGAGGTQYF.

CDR3 amino acids: CASSQWETESYEQYF. This chain uses TRBV4-3 with TRBJ2-7; the D call of TRBD2 rests on TCRdb alone, since no DNA is present to check it. Looked up from germline, CDR1 is LGHNA and CDR2 is YSLEER. The CDR3 extends over 15 amino acids.

V and J are TRBV6-1 and TRBJ2-5; no DNA is available, so the TRBD1 call from TCRdb remains unchecked. The CDR3 consists of 15 residues. Germline values: CDR1 MNHNS, CDR2 SASEGT. This CDR3 is CASRAGTGGLETQYF.

The chain recombines TRBV5-1 with TRBJ1-1; TCRdb picks TRBD1, but there is no DNA to check that call. Germline-derived CDR1 and CDR2 are SGHRS and YFSETQ. The CDR3 has 15 amino acids. The CDR3 loop reads CASRPLTGMYTEAFF.

The genes are TRBV20-1 and TRBJ2-3. The CDR3 has 11 residues. Germline-derived CDR1 and CDR2 are DFQATT and SNEGSKA (reference sequence). The CDR3 sequence is CSAIRTDTQYF.

The V gene is TRBV6-5, the J gene TRBJ1-1; TCRdb returns TRBD1, unconfirmable since there is no DNA. The CDR3 is made up of 15 amino acids. Germline V gene sequence: CDR1 MNHEY, CDR2 SVGAGI. The chain's CDR3 is CASSYRAGRDGEAFF.

CDR3 region: CASRVQGGSNQPQHF. This sequence joins TRBV12-3 or TRBV12-4 and TRBJ1-5; TCRdb lists TRBD1, though no DNA is available to test this call. The CDR3 loop spans 15 amino acids.

The chain uses TRBV18 and TRBJ2-1. The CDR3 totals 15 residues. Per the germline V gene, CDR1 is KGHSH and CDR2 is LQKENI. The CDR3 protein is CASSPPGVSYNEQFF.

The chain has TRBV10-3 and TRBJ2-4; TCRdb designates TRBD1, a call that cannot be tested without DNA. CDR1 is ENHRY and CDR2 is SYGVKD in the germline V gene. CDR3 length: 11 amino acids. The chain's CDR3 is CAISDLDIKYF.

The chain carries TRBV6-5 and TRBJ1-6. The CDR3 has 14 residues. In germline, CDR1 is MNHEY, CDR2 SVGAGI. This chain's CDR3 is CASSYYATSSPLHF.

The chain couples TRBV20-1 to TRBJ2-7; TCRdb names TRBD2, which stays unverified in the absence of DNA. This CDR3 has 13 amino acids. CDR1 and CDR2 (germline): DFQATT, SNEGSKA (reference sequence). The chain's CDR3 is CSASLAGGGKQYF.

The chain carries TRBV28 and TRBJ2-3; no DNA is available, so the TRBD2 call from TCRdb remains unchecked. The CDR3 runs to 15 residues. CDR1 is MDHEN and CDR2 is SYDVKM in the germline V gene. CDR3 loop: CASSYLLAGTDTQYF.

This chain links TRBV4-2 with TRBJ2-1; TCRdb's D call of TRBD1 is untestable without DNA. Germline V gene lookup returns CDR1 LGHNA and CDR2 YNFKEQ. CDR3 size: 17 residues. The CDR3 region is CASSQRPGVSSYNEQFF.

The genes are TRBV7-2 and TRBJ2-3; TCRdb names TRBD2, which stays unverified in the absence of DNA. CDR3 length: 15 amino acids. Germline assignment: CDR1 SGHTA and CDR2 FQGNSA. The CDR3 loop reads CASSLRWANTDTQYF.

V is TRBV4-2 and J is TRBJ2-1; the TCRdb call, TRBD2, lacks DNA for checking. CDR3 length: 15 amino acids. Germline CDR1 is LGHNA and CDR2 is YNFKEQ. Here the CDR3 reads CASSQDGLDYNEQFF.

V gene TRBV7-2 combines with J gene TRBJ1-6; TCRdb proposes TRBD1, but this gene call is untestable without DNA. The CDR3 totals 14 residues. The germline V gene has CDR1 SGHTA and CDR2 FQGNSA. The CDR3 here is CASRRGTDNSPLHF. Complete variable domain (other parts from reference TRBV7-2 and TRBJ1-6): GAGVSQSPSNKVTEKGKDVELRCDPISGHTALYWYRQSLGQGLEFLIYFQGNSAPDKSGLPSDRFSAERTGGSVSTLTIQRTQQEDSAVYLCASRRGTDNSPLHFGNGTRLTVT.